This is a list of T cell receptor beta chains from one sample in a study of shared clonotypes between healthy human individuals. The table came from immunoSEQ multiplex PCR; TCRdb's copy has only in-frame clones and leaves some out. The sample lists 730,000 or so clones; roughly 70% were seen once. Sequencing was done on a sample of memory CD4+ T cells sorted from blood. These receptors were obtained from a young woman in good health. CDR3s include the opening cysteine and the closing phenylalanine or tryptophan. A D gene is named only where the DNA matches it firmly. Where a row states a size, it is once, few, many or the class of an expanded clone; other rows omit it.

>NA|TRBJ1-4|TRBV6-1|NA
CASSAPGGGNYEKLFF
TGTGCCAGCAGTGCACCCGGGGGGGGGAATTATGAAAAACTGTTTTTT
>TRBD1|TRBJ1-4|TRBV4-1|few
CASSQHGTGDEKLFF
TGCGCCAGCAGCCAGCACGGGACAGGGGATGAAAAACTGTTTTTT
>TRBD1|TRBJ2-2|TRBV6-5|few
CASRRLQGAGELFF
TGTGCCAGCAGGAGACTTCAGGGGGCCGGGGAGCTGTTTTTT
>NA|TRBJ1-3|TRBV5-6|NA
CASSSSGAGNTIYF
TGTGCCAGCAGCTCCTCGGGAGCGGGAAACACCATATATTTT
>NA|TRBJ1-5|TRBV5-4|NA
CASSWGGSVSQPQHF
TGTGCCAGCAGCTGGGGGGGAAGCGTTAGCCAGCCCCAGCATTTT
>TRBD2|TRBJ2-1|TRBV9|NA
CASSGSGTSGRLYEQFF
TGTGCCAGCAGCGGCTCCGGGACTAGCGGGAGGTTGTATGAGCAGTTCTTC
>NA|TRBJ2-3|TRBV5-4|NA
CASSRDGRTTDTQYF
TGTGCCAGCAGCCGCGATGGGCGGACCACAGATACGCAGTATTTT
>TRBD1|TRBJ2-7|TRBV28|NA
CASRQQGARTYEQYF
TGTGCCAGCAGACAGCAGGGGGCGCGAACCTACGAGCAGTACTTC
>TRBD2|TRBJ2-1|TRBV4-2|NA
CASSQGPRAGGPIEQFF
TGTGCCAGCAGCCAAGGCCCTCGGGCGGGAGGGCCTATTGAGCAGTTCTTC
>TRBD2|TRBJ2-3|TRBV5-4|NA
CASSISGRGSTDTQYF
TGTGCCAGCAGCATTAGCGGGAGAGGGAGCACAGATACGCAGTATTTT
>TRBD2|TRBJ2-1|TRBV7-6|once
CASSLARLAGGLNEQFF
TGTGCCAGCAGCTTAGCCCGACTAGCGGGAGGGCTCAATGAGCAGTTCTTC
>NA|TRBJ2-7|TRBV19|NA
CASSPIAASYEQYF
TGTGCCAGTAGTCCCATTGCAGCGTCCTACGAGCAGTACTTC
>TRBD1|TRBJ1-2|TRBV5-6|NA
CASSFRQGIYGYTF
TGTGCCAGCAGCTTCCGACAGGGGATCTATGGCTACACCTTC
>NA|TRBJ2-1|TRBV5-1|NA
CASTGTSQIREQFF
TGCGCCAGCACCGGGACTTCTCAGATAAGGGAGCAGTTCTTC
>NA|TRBJ2-7|TRBV6-5|NA
CASSTRTGAYEQYF
TGTGCCAGCAGTACAAGGACCGGGGCCTACGAGCAGTACTTC
>TRBD2|TRBJ2-1|TRBV27|once
CASSRGAASGSIVFF
TGTGCCAGCAGTAGGGGGGCGGCTAGCGGGAGTATAGTATTCTTC
>NA|TRBJ2-3|TRBV7-2|NA
CASSSNVLTSTDTQYF
TGTGCCAGCAGCTCTAATGTTCTAACAAGCACAGATACGCAGTATTTT
>NA|TRBJ1-5|TRBV27|few
CASLRANQPQHF
TGTGCCAGCCTAAGGGCGAATCAGCCCCAGCATTTT
>NA|TRBJ2-2|TRBV29-1|few
CSVEYGRYTGELFF
TGCAGCGTTGAATATGGTCGATACACCGGGGAGCTGTTTTTT
>NA|TRBJ2-3|TRBV19|NA
CASKVPGGTQYF
TGTGCCAGTAAGGTACCTGGTGGTACGCAGTATTTT
>TRBD2|TRBJ2-3|TRBV6-1|NA
CASSKGTSGRTDTQYF
TGTGCCAGCAGTAAAGGGACTAGCGGGAGAACAGATACGCAGTATTTT
>NA|TRBJ2-1|TRBV6-4|NA
CASSDSQDVNEQFF
TGTGCCAGCAGTGACTCTCAGGATGTGAATGAGCAGTTCTTC
>NA|TRBJ1-1|TRBV6-5|NA
CASSLRGVNTEAFF
TGTGCCAGCAGCCTTCGTGGGGTGAACACTGAAGCTTTCTTT
>NA|TRBJ1-1|TRBV19|NA
CASSRDGLRNTEAFF
TGTGCCAGTAGTAGGGACGGCCTAAGGAACACTGAAGCTTTCTTT
>TRBD2|TRBJ2-1|TRBV5-4|NA
CASSGLAGELSEQFF
TGTGCCAGCAGCGGACTAGCGGGAGAATTAAGTGAGCAGTTCTTC
>TRBD2|TRBJ2-1|TRBV30|NA
CAWRHPSGSVNEQFF
TGTGCCTGGAGACACCCTAGCGGGAGTGTGAATGAGCAGTTCTTC
>NA|TRBJ2-1|TRBV10-3|few
CAISRGKNYNEQFF
TGTGCCATCAGTCGGGGGAAGAATTACAATGAGCAGTTCTTC
>TRBD2|TRBJ2-1|TRBV2|NA
CASSVLAGSPNEQFF
TGTGCCAGCAGTGTACTAGCGGGATCACCCAATGAGCAGTTCTTC
>NA|TRBJ2-1|TRBV5-1|NA
CASSLIGGTNEQFF
TGCGCCAGCAGCTTGATCGGCGGGACCAATGAGCAGTTCTTC
>NA|TRBJ2-2|TRBV18|NA
CASSPGNTGELFF
TGTGCCAGCTCACCAGGGAACACCGGGGAGCTGTTTTTT
>TRBD1|TRBJ1-4|TRBV4-2|NA
CASSQPGQGAFEGKLFF
TGTGCCAGCAGCCAACCGGGACAGGGGGCTTTTGAGGGAAAACTGTTTTTT
>NA|TRBJ2-1|TRBV27|NA
CASTLGDGYNEQFF
TGTGCCAGCACCCTAGGGGACGGATACAATGAGCAGTTCTTC
>NA|TRBJ2-5|TRBV15|NA
CATSRDRGLAETQYF
TGTGCCACCAGCAGAGATCGTGGCTTAGCGGAGACCCAGTACTTC
>TRBD1|TRBJ1-2|TRBV4-1|NA
CASSQPTGQSYGYTF
TGCGCCAGCAGCCAACCGACAGGGCAATCCTATGGCTACACCTTC
>NA|TRBJ2-2|TRBV5-5|NA
CASSLGPAANTGELFF
TGTGCCAGCAGCTTGGGTCCGGCCGCGAACACCGGGGAGCTGTTTTTT
>NA|TRBJ1-2|TRBV10-2|NA
CASSESRPGGGYTF
TGCGCCAGCAGTGAGTCTCGGCCCGGGGGCGGCTACACCTTC
>TRBD1|TRBJ2-5|TRBV9|NA
CASASTGLGTQYF
TGTGCCAGTGCATCGACAGGGCTTGGGACCCAGTACTTC
>NA|TRBJ2-5|TRBV19|NA
CASSIGQGGETQYF
TGTGCCAGTAGTATCGGGCAGGGGGGAGAGACCCAGTACTTC
>TRBD1|TRBJ2-6|TRBV30|NA
CAWSPDRGPFGANVLTF
TGTGCCTGGAGCCCGGACAGGGGGCCCTTTGGGGCCAACGTCCTGACTTTC
>TRBD1|TRBJ1-1|TRBV19|few
CASSTHGQGVTEAFF
TGTGCCAGTAGTACCCATGGACAGGGTGTCACTGAAGCTTTCTTT
>NA|TRBJ1-1|TRBV27|NA
CASRSNPGGFEAFF
TGTGCCAGCAGGTCTAACCCCGGGGGCTTCGAAGCTTTCTTT
>TRBD1|TRBJ1-5|TRBV28|NA
CASRQRGTGNNQPQHF
TGTGCCAGCAGGCAACGTGGGACAGGGAACAATCAGCCCCAGCATTTT
>NA|TRBJ2-7|TRBV19|NA
CASSIDGYYEQYF
TGTGCCAGTAGTATAGATGGGTACTACGAGCAGTACTTC
>NA|TRBJ1-1|TRBV28|NA
CASSLSERTEAFF
TGTGCCAGCAGTTTATCCGAGAGGACTGAAGCTTTCTTT
>TRBD2|TRBJ2-3|TRBV4-1|once
CASSQGMKRGRTDTQYF
TGCGCCAGCAGCCAAGGAATGAAGCGGGGCCGCACAGATACGCAGTATTTT
>TRBD1|TRBJ2-3|TRBV2|NA
CASRGPPGQGATDTQYF
TGTGCCAGCAGGGGACCACCGGGACAGGGGGCCACAGATACGCAGTATTTT
>NA|TRBJ2-3|TRBV6-4|NA
CASSVGSSTDTQYF
TGTGCCAGCAGCGTGGGGTCGAGCACAGATACGCAGTATTTT
>TRBD2|TRBJ2-1|TRBV11-3|NA
CASSRGAGLAGGRRNEQFF
TGTGCCAGCAGCCGAGGGGCGGGACTAGCGGGAGGGCGTAGGAATGAGCAGTTCTTC
>TRBD2|TRBJ2-2|TRBV29-1|NA
CSVALAGATGELFF
TGCAGCGTCGCCCTAGCGGGAGCAACCGGGGAGCTGTTTTTT
>NA|TRBJ2-3|TRBV7-2|NA
CASSLVVGAMADTQYF
TGTGCCAGCAGCTTAGTTGTGGGAGCTATGGCAGATACGCAGTATTTT
>NA|TRBJ1-5|TRBV11-2|NA
CASSLLGRLDQPQHF
TGTGCCAGCAGCCTTTTAGGCAGGCTAGATCAGCCCCAGCATTTT
>NA|TRBJ1-1|TRBV11-3|NA
CASSIRFCREGGYLWVF
TGTGCCAGCAGCATAAGATTTTGCAGGGAAGGGGGATACTTGTGGGTCTTT
>NA|TRBJ1-5|TRBV7-2|NA
CASSFPPNQPQHF
TGTGCCAGCAGTTTCCCGCCGAATCAGCCCCAGCATTTT
>TRBD1|TRBJ2-3|TRBV11-2|NA
CASTLQGYSTDTQYF
TGTGCCAGCACCCTACAGGGGTACAGCACAGATACGCAGTATTTT